This T cell receptor beta chain was profiled in a study of cytomegalovirus exposure and HLA in healthy donors. Findings of the study overall: A prior analysis recorded that most TCR beta V segments were productive about 90% or about 30% of the time. Roughly uniform sequencing depth across donors was assumed, possibly incorrectly.

Vbeta (60) and Jbeta (13) primers were used in the PCR. Libraries were prepared by immunoSEQ multiplex PCR; TCRdb keeps only in-frame clonotypes and omits some of them. The sample includes roughly 150,000 clones, roughly 10% of them seen just once. Germline CDR1 is GTSNPN and CDR2 is SVGIG (reference sequence). Trimming took off 4 bases at V and 1 base at J, with 13 bases between the two ends. The CDR3 length is 14 residues. This clone has a handful of counts. What it recognizes is unknown. The sequence derives from a man aged 45-65 years in good health and CMV-seronegative. The rearrangement links TRBV30 to TRBJ1-1, with a possible D match to TRBD1 (6 bases). Material: PBMCs. DNA for the CDR3: TGTGCCTGGAAGCCACAGGGACGGAACACTGAAGCTTTCTTT. Amino acids: CAWKPQGRNTEAFF. The full variable domain, rest sourced from reference TRBV30 and TRBJ1-1, is SQTIHQWPATLVQPVGSPLSLECTVEGTSNPNLYWYRQAAGRGLQLLFYSVGIGQISSEVPQNLSASRPQDRQFILSSKKLLLSDSGFYLCAWKPQGRNTEAFFGQGTRLTVV.